Sequencing of this T cell receptor beta chain was carried out in a study of T cells in tumors after PD-1 blockade. Sequencing was performed with immunoSEQ multiplex PCR; in TCRdb, only in-frame clones are kept and a portion is missing. Among some 43,000 clones, around 85% were seen once, and the ten largest hold under 5%. V shed 7 bases and J shed 7 bases, with 8 bases lying between them. CDR3 length: 12 residues. Germline CDR1 and CDR2: MDHEN and SYDVKM. This sequence joins TRBV28 and TRBJ1-6; D not certain. This TCR came from a human donor with basal cell carcinoma. The starting material was PBMCs, obtained before anti-PD-1 treatment. The CDR3 is CASIGVNSPLHF. The CDR3 region has the DNA TGTGCCAGCATTGGGGTCAATTCACCCCTCCACTTT.